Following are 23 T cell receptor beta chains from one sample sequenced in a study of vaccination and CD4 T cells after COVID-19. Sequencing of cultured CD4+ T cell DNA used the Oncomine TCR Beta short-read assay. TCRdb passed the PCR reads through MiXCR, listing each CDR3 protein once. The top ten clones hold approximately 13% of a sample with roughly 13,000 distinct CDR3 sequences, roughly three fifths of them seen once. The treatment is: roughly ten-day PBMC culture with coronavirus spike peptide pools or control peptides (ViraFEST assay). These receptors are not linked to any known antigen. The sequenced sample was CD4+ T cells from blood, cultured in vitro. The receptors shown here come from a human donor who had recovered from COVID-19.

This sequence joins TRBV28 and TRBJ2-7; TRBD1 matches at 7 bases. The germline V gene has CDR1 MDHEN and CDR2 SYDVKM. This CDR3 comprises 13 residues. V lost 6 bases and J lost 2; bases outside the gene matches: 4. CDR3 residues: CASSRDSPYEQYF. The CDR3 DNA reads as TGTGCCAGCAGCCGGGACAGTCCCTACGAGCAGTACTTC. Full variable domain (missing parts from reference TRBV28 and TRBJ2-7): DVKVTQSSRYLVKRTGEKVFLECVQDMDHENMFWYRQDPGLGLRLIYFSYDVKMKEKGDIPEGYSVSREKKERFSLILESASTNQTSMYLCASSRDSPYEQYFGPGTRLTVT.

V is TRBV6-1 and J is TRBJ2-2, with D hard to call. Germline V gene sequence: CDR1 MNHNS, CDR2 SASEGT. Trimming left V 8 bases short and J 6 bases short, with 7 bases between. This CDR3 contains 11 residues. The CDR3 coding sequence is TGTGCCAGCGGTCGGGCCGGGGAGCTGTTTTTT. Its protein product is CASGRAGELFF.

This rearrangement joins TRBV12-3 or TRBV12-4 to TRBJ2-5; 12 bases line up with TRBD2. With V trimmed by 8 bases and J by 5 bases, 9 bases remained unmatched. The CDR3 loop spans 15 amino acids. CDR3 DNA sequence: TGTGCCAGCTGCAGACTAGCGGGAGCCGGGGAGACCCAGTACTTC. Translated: CASCRLAGAGETQYF.

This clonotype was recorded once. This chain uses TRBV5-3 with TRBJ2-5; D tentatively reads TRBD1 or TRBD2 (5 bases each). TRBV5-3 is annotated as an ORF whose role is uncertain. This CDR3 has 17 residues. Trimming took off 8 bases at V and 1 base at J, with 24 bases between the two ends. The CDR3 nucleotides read TGTGCCAGCAGTCCACGGTGGGGCAAGGGGAGCCAAGAGACCCAGTACTTC. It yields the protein CASSPRWGKGSQETQYF.

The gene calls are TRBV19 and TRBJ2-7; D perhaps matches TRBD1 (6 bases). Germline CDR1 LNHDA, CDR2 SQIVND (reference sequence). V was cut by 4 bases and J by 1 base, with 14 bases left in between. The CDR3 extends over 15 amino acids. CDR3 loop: CASSTTGLRSYEQYF. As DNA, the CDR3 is TGTGCCAGTAGTACCACAGGGTTAAGATCCTACGAGCAGTACTTC.

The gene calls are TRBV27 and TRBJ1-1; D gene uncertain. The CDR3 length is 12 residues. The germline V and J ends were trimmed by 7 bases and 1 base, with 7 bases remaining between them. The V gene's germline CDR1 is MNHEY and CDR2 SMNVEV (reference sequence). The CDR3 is CASTTTNTEAFF. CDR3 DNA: TGTGCCAGCACAACCACGAACACTGAAGCTTTCTTT.

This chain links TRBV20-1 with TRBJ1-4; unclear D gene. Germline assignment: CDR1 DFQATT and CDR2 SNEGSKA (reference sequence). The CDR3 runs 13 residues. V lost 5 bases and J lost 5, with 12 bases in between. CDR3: CSAYVTENEKLFF. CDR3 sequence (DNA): TGCAGTGCTTACGTCACCGAAAATGAAAAACTGTTTTTT.

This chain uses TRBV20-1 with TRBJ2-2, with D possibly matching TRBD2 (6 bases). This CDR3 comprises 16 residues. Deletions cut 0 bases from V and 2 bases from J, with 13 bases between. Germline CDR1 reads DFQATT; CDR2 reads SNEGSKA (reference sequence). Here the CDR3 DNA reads TGCAGTGCTAGAGATCTGGAGCGGGCCAACACCGGGGAGCTGTTTTTT. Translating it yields CSARDLERANTGELFF.

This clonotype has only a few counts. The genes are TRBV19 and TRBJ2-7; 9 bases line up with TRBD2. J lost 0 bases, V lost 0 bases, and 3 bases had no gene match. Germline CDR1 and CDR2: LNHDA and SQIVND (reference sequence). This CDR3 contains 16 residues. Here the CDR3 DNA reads TGTGCCAGTAGTATAGATGCGGGAGGGAGCTCCTACGAGCAGTACTTC. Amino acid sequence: CASSIDAGGSSYEQYF.

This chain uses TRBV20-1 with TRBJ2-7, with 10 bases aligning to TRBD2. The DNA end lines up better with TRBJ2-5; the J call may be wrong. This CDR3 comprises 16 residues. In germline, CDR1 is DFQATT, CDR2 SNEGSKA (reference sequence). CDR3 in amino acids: CSAGGASGSTKETQYF. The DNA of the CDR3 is TGCAGTGCAGGAGGGGCTAGCGGGAGTACGAAGGAGACCCAGTACTTC.

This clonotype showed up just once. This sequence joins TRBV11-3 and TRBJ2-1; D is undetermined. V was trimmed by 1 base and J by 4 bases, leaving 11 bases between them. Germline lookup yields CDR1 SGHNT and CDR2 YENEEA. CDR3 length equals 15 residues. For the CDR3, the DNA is TGTGCCAGCAGCTTAGGGGTCCTCAGTTACAATGAGCAGTTCTTC. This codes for CASSLGVLSYNEQFF.

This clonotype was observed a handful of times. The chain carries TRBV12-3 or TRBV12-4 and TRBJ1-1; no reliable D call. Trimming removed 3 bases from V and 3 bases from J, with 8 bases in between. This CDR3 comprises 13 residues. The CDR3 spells CASSLAVYTEAFF. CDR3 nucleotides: TGTGCCAGCAGTTTGGCAGTCTACACTGAAGCTTTCTTT.

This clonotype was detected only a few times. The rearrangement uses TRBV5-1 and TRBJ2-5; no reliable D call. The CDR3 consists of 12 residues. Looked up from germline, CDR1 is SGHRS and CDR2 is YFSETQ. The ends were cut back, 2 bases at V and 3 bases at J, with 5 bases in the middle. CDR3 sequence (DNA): TGCGCCAGCAGCTTTAAGGAAGAGACCCAGTACTTC. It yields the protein CASSFKEETQYF.

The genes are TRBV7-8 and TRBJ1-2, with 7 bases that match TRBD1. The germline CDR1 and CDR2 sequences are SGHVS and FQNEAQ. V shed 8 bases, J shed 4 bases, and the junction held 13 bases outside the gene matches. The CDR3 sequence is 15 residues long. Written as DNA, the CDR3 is TGTGCCAGCTCACAGACGGGACAGTCATTCTATGGCTACACCTTC. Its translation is CASSQTGQSFYGYTF.

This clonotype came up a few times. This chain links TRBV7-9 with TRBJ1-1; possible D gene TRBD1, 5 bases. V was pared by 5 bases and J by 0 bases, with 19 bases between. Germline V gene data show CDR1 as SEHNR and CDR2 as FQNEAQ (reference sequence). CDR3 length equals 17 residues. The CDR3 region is CASSRRGSARMNTEAFF. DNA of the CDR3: TGTGCCAGCAGCAGGAGGGGTAGTGCGAGGATGAACACTGAAGCTTTCTTT.

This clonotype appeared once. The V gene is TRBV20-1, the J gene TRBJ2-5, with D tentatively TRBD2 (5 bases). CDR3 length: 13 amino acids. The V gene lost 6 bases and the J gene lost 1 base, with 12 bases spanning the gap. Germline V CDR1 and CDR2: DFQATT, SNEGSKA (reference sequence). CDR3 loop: CSAPRGVQETQYF. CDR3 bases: TGCAGTGCCCCTCGGGGAGTCCAAGAGACCCAGTACTTC.

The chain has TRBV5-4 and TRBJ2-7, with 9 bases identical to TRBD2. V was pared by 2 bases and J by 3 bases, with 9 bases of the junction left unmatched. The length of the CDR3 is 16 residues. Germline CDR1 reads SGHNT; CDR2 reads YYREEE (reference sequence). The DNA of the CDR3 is TGTGCCAGCAGCTTTCCCCGTGGTAGCGGGGGCTACGAGCAGTACTTC. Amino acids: CASSFPRGSGGYEQYF.

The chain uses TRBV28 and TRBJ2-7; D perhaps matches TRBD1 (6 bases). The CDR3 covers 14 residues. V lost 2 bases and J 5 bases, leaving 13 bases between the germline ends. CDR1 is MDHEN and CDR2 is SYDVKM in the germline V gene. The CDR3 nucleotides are TGTGCCAGCAGTTTAAGGTCGGCAGGGGACGAGCAGTACTTC. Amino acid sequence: CASSLRSAGDEQYF.

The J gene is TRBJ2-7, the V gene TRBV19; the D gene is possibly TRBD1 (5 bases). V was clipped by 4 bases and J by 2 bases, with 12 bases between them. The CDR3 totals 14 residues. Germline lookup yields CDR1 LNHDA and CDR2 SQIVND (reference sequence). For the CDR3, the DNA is TGTGCCAGTAGTAAGACGGACACACCCTACGAGCAGTACTTC. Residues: CASSKTDTPYEQYF.

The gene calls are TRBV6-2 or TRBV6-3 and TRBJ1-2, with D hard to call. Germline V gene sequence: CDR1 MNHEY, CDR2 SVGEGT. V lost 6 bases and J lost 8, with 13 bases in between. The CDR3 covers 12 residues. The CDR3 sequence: CASSPALGGYTF. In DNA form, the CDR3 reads TGTGCCAGCAGCCCCGCCTTGGGAGGCTACACCTTC.

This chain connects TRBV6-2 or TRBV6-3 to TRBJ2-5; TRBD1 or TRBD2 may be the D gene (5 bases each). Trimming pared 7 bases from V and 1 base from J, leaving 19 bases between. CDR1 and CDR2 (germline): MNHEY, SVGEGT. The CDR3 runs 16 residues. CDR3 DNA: TGTGCCAGCACCCCGAGGGACCCTCGGGGCCAAGAGACCCAGTACTTC. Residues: CASTPRDPRGQETQYF.

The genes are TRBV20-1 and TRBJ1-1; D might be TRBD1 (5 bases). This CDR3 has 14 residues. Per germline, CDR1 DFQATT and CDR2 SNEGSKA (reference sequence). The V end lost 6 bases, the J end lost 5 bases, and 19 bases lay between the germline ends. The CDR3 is CSARRQKWGTEAFF. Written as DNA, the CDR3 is TGCAGTGCGCGACGACAGAAATGGGGAACTGAAGCTTTCTTT.

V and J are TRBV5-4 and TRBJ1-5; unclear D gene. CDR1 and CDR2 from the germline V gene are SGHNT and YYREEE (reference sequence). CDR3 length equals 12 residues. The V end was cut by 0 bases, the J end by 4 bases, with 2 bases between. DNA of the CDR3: TGTGCCAGCAGCTTGGATAATCAGCCCCAGCATTTT. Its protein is CASSLDNQPQHF.